This T cell receptor beta chain stems from a study of T-cell memory formation after mild COVID-19. Study outcomes and limitations: CD4+ contracting clones were mainly CM and EM; CD8+ ones, EMRA. Among clones contracting day 15 to 85, CD4/CD8 was balanced, whereas later expanders leaned CD4+. Cross-reactive memory seemingly joined, as some responding clones were found in pre-infection memory.

Amplification by 5'RACE using constant-segment primers produced TCR alpha and TCR beta cDNA libraries that carried sample barcodes and UMIs. One entry per CDR3 protein results from TCRdb running MiXCR on the 5' RACE reads. The sample has roughly 200,000 distinct CDR3 sequences, 20% to 25% seen once. Germline loops: CDR1 MNHEY, CDR2 SMNVEV (reference sequence). V lost 3 bases, J lost 5 bases, and 14 bases lay in between. This CDR3 has 14 amino acids. This clonotype showed up just a few times. The antigen remains unidentified. Sequencing was carried out using PBMCs or a T cell subset sorted from them (not recorded which). The clonotype was recovered from an adult woman who had mild COVID-19 (a few samples of this study predate the infection). Cell type and time point are not known. The gene calls are TRBV27 and TRBJ2-7; D may be TRBD2 (5 bases). The CDR3 nucleotides read TGTGCCAGCAGTTTTGCGGGTGAAATTGACGAGCAGTACTTC. The encoded protein is CASSFAGEIDEQYF.